These 23 T cell receptor beta chains originate from one sample sequenced in a study of CD8 T cells in ankylosing spondylitis. Via MiXCR, TCRdb re-called the 5' RACE reads, giving one row per CDR3 protein. The table includes 250,000 to 400,000 distinct CDR3 sequences, around a tenth detected once. The material sequenced was blood, either unsorted or a sorted T cell fraction (not recorded which). Source of these receptors: a female donor with ankylosing spondylitis or in good health (not recorded which).

V usage is TRBV20-1 and J usage is TRBJ2-7, with TRBD1 matching over 12 bases. Germline loops: CDR1 DFQATT, CDR2 SNEGSKA (reference sequence). The CDR3 has 14 amino acids. Trimming cost V 6 bases and J 6 bases; bases outside gene matches: 9. In DNA, the CDR3 is TGCAGTGCAAGGAACCGGGACAGGGGGCTCGAGCAGTACTTC. It is translated as CSARNRDRGLEQYF.

This clonotype was recorded at least ten times. The chain combines TRBV10-3 with TRBJ1-1; unclear D gene. V gave up 1 base and J gave up 0 bases, with 6 bases separating them. The CDR3 is made up of 14 amino acids. Per the germline V gene, CDR1 is ENHRY and CDR2 is SYGVKD. CDR3 DNA: TGTGCCATCAGTGAGTTGGAATTGAACACTGAAGCTTTCTTT. Its protein is CAISELELNTEAFF.

There are many counts of this clonotype. J is TRBJ2-6 and V is TRBV5-1; no clear D. The germline CDR1 and CDR2 sequences are SGHRS and YFSETQ. The CDR3 sequence is 16 residues long. The V end lost 2 bases, the J end lost 0 bases, and 9 bases lay between the germline ends. The CDR3 DNA reads TGCGCCAGCAGCTTTACTCGAACCTCTGGGGCCAACGTCCTGACTTTC. Translating gives CASSFTRTSGANVLTF.

The chain has TRBV20-1 and TRBJ1-5, with 7 bases fitting TRBD1. Germline CDR1 is DFQATT and CDR2 is SNEGSKA (reference sequence). There are 17 residues in the CDR3. The V segment lost 5 bases and the J segment 0 bases; nucleotides outside the gene matches: 13. CDR3 bases: TGCAGTGCTGTTGACCCCGGGACAGCAATTAGCAATCAGCCCCAGCATTTT. Amino acid sequence: CSAVDPGTAISNQPQHF.

This clonotype was picked up many times. The chain is built from TRBV12-3 or TRBV12-4 and TRBJ1-3; tentative D call: TRBD1 (5 bases). The CDR3 loop spans 17 amino acids. The V and J ends lost 5 bases and 0 bases respectively, with 17 bases between them. For the CDR3, the DNA is TGTGCCAGCAGTCCGCCATGGATAGGGACCTCTGGAAACACCATATATTTT. Its protein is CASSPPWIGTSGNTIYF.

The V call is TRBV6-1, the J call TRBJ1-5; D may be TRBD1 (5 bases). Germline V gene data show CDR1 as MNHNS and CDR2 as SASEGT. This CDR3 is built from 15 residues. The V and J ends lost 3 bases and 0 bases respectively, with 9 bases between them. The DNA for the CDR3 is TGTGCCAGCAGTGACCGGGGGTATAGCAATCAGCCCCAGCATTTT. Translating gives CASSDRGYSNQPQHF.

This chain uses TRBV20-1 with TRBJ1-2; the match to TRBD1 covers 9 bases. V trimming: 5 bases; J trimming: 8 bases; junction bases outside the gene matches: 12. Germline V gene data show CDR1 as DFQATT and CDR2 as SNEGSKA (reference sequence). CDR3 length equals 14 residues. The chain's CDR3 is CSAPYVQGAEGYTF. The CDR3 DNA follows: TGCAGTGCTCCGTATGTACAGGGGGCAGAAGGCTACACCTTC.

This clonotype came up many times. This chain joins TRBV7-3 and TRBJ1-6; no clear D gene. V lost 2 bases, J lost 6 bases, and 8 bases lay in between. From germline, CDR1 is SGHTA and CDR2 FQGTGA. This CDR3 contains 14 residues. CDR3 protein: CASSLLDGNSPLHF. CDR3 coding DNA: TGTGCCAGCAGCTTATTGGATGGTAATTCACCCCTCCACTTT.

The chain combines TRBV3-1 with TRBJ2-3, with no clear D. Per the germline V gene, CDR1 is LGHDT and CDR2 is YNNKEL (reference sequence). Between the trimmed V and J ends, which lost 1 base and 6 bases, there was a span of 14 bases. The CDR3 sequence is 15 residues long. The CDR3 protein is CASSQATSSLDTQYF. For the CDR3, the DNA is TGTGCCAGCAGCCAAGCCACCTCTTCTTTGGATACGCAGTATTTT.

This clonotype appeared many times. This sequence joins TRBV7-3 and TRBJ2-3; no firm D call. From germline, CDR1 is SGHTA and CDR2 FQGTGA. V dropped 3 bases and J dropped 0 bases, with 13 bases sitting between them. The CDR3 consists of 16 residues. CDR3 DNA sequence: TGTGCCAGCAGCTTTTTACCAGGACCTAGCACAGATACGCAGTATTTT. Translated: CASSFLPGPSTDTQYF.

This clonotype has ten or more counts. The genes are TRBV9 and TRBJ2-1, with D possibly TRBD2 on 5 matching bases. Trimming removed 4 bases from V and 9 bases from J, with 23 bases in between. Germline loops: CDR1 SGDLS, CDR2 YYNGEE. This CDR3 region has 16 residues. CDR3 sequence reads: CASSRRGLVLGGEQFF. CDR3 nucleotides: TGTGCCAGCAGCCGTAGAGGGCTAGTTTTAGGAGGTGAGCAGTTCTTC.

This clonotype has at least ten counts. The V and J genes are TRBV5-1 and TRBJ2-7, with no clear D. There are 14 residues in the CDR3. Germline lookup yields CDR1 SGHRS and CDR2 YFSETQ. The V end lost 2 bases, the J end lost 1 base, and 10 bases lay between the germline ends. The CDR3 coding sequence is TGCGCCAGCAGCTTAACCCTGGAGTCCTACGAGCAGTACTTC. Translation gives CASSLTLESYEQYF. The full variable domain, its missing parts supplied by reference TRBV5-1 and TRBJ2-7, is KAGVTQTPRYLIKTRGQQVTLSCSPISGHRSVSWYQQTPGQGLQFLFEYFSETQRNKGNFPGRFSGRQFSNSRSEMNVSTLELGDSALYLCASSLTLESYEQYFGPGTRLTVT.

This clonotype came up many times. The gene calls are TRBV5-1 and TRBJ1-4; 8 bases are shared with TRBD1. The ends lost 5 bases at V and 13 bases at J; junction bases unmatched: 19. The germline gives CDR1 SGHRS, CDR2 YFSETQ. There are 16 residues in the CDR3. The CDR3 DNA is TGCGCCAGCAGGACGGTAGGAGGGACAGGCAAAGGGGGACTGTTTTTT. It specifies CASRTVGGTGKGGLFF.

This clonotype was seen many times. The chain couples TRBV28 to TRBJ2-3, with a tentative D call TRBD1 (5 bases). The CDR3 length is 13 residues. Trimming removed 8 bases from V and 3 bases from J, with 12 bases in between. Germline CDR1 is MDHEN and CDR2 is SYDVKM. The CDR3 sequence: CASQGGSTDTQYF. CDR3 sequence (DNA): TGTGCCAGCCAGGGTGGGTCGACAGATACGCAGTATTTT.

This clonotype was counted at least ten times. V is TRBV12-3 or TRBV12-4 and J is TRBJ2-1; D possibly corresponds to TRBD2 (6 bases). Trimming removed 3 bases from V and 12 bases from J, with 6 bases in between. This CDR3 spans 10 amino acids. The CDR3 DNA is TGTGCCAGCAGTTTGGAGGGGCAGTTCTTC. Its protein is CASSLEGQFF.

This clonotype showed up many times. The V and J genes are TRBV10-3 and TRBJ2-2; D is uncertain. Trimming shortened V by 3 bases and J by 0 bases, and 11 bases separated the two germline ends. The CDR3 has 16 amino acids. Germline lookup yields CDR1 ENHRY and CDR2 SYGVKD. This CDR3 is CAISESGHANTGELFF. The CDR3, as DNA: TGTGCCATCAGTGAATCCGGCCACGCGAACACCGGGGAGCTGTTTTTT.

The table lists this clonotype with many counts. The chain recombines TRBV20-1 with TRBJ2-7; either TRBD1 or TRBD2 may supply D (5 bases each). The CDR3 has 15 amino acids. V dropped 4 bases and J dropped 0 bases, with 16 bases sitting between them. CDR1 is DFQATT, CDR2 SNEGSKA, per germline (reference sequence). CDR3: CSAKGFGAISYEQYF. DNA for the CDR3: TGCAGTGCTAAGGGGTTCGGGGCCATCTCCTACGAGCAGTACTTC.

As regards this clonotype: One end of the junction does not line up with germline, which may come from a read error. The chain carries TRBV20-1 and TRBJ2-1; 12 nucleotides agree with TRBD2. The germline V gene encodes CDR1 DFQATT and CDR2 SNEGSKA (reference sequence). The CDR3 has 17 residues. For the CDR3, the DNA is TGCTGTGCTAAGTCGGCTAGCGGGAGGGCCTTATACAATGAGCAGTTCTTC. Translation: CCAKSASGRALYNEQFF.

This clonotype was seen repeatedly, ten times or more. The chain employs TRBV7-6 and TRBJ2-1; D ambiguous. Germline CDR1 is SGHVS and CDR2 is FNYEAQ. V was trimmed by 5 bases and J by 4 bases, leaving 9 bases between them. This CDR3 is built from 13 residues. The CDR3 loop reads CASSETEYNEQFF. The CDR3 DNA follows: TGTGCCAGCAGCGAGACTGAATACAATGAGCAGTTCTTC. The full variable domain, its missing parts supplied by reference TRBV7-6 and TRBJ2-1, is GAGVSQSPRYKVTKRGQDVALRCDPISGHVSLYWYRQALGQGPEFLTYFNYEAQQDKSGLPNDRFSAERPEGSISTLTIQRTEQRDSAMYRCASSETEYNEQFFGPGTRLTVL.

This clonotype was picked up many times. This chain's CDR3 is CASGLAGGRNEQFF. In nucleotides, the CDR3 is TGTGCCAGCGGACTAGCGGGAGGACGCAATGAGCAGTTCTTC. The V call is TRBV11-2, the J call TRBJ2-1, with 14 bases matching TRBD2. The CDR3 runs to 14 residues. Germline-derived CDR1 and CDR2 are SGHAT and FQNNGV. V was clipped by 8 bases and J by 6 bases; unmatched bases: 3.

This clonotype was found many times. The gene calls are TRBV5-1 and TRBJ2-2; 15 nucleotides match TRBD2. Germline CDR1 SGHRS, CDR2 YFSETQ. CDR3 length: 20 residues. The V gene end was trimmed by 4 bases and the J gene end by 1 base; junction bases not matched to a gene: 11. This chain's CDR3 is CASSQPGLAGGLKNTGELFF. CDR3 in DNA: TGCGCCAGCAGCCAGCCGGGACTAGCGGGAGGACTTAAGAACACCGGGGAGCTGTTTTTT. The full variable domain, rest sourced from reference TRBV5-1 and TRBJ2-2, is KAGVTQTPRYLIKTRGQQVTLSCSPISGHRSVSWYQQTPGQGLQFLFEYFSETQRNKGNFPGRFSGRQFSNSRSEMNVSTLELGDSALYLCASSQPGLAGGLKNTGELFFGEGSRLTVL.

This clonotype was counted ten times or more. The chain uses TRBV12-3 or TRBV12-4 and TRBJ1-3; TRBD1 matches 10 bases. V shed 5 bases, J shed 11 bases, and the junction held 12 bases outside the gene matches. CDR3 size: 15 residues. The CDR3 coding sequence is TGTGCCAGCAGTCCTGAGTCCGGGACAGGGGCCCCCATATATTTT. Translating it yields CASSPESGTGAPIYF.

This clonotype occurred many times. The rearrangement joins TRBV30 to TRBJ1-2, with 9 bases matching TRBD1. The germline V gene has CDR1 GTSNPN and CDR2 SVGIG (reference sequence). Losses at the gene ends were 0 bases for V and 1 base for J; bases not matched to a gene: 12. This CDR3 is 18 amino acids long. The CDR3 reads CAWSVLVWTGAFNYGYTF. In nucleotides, the CDR3 is TGTGCCTGGAGTGTACTGGTATGGACAGGGGCTTTTAACTATGGCTACACCTTC.